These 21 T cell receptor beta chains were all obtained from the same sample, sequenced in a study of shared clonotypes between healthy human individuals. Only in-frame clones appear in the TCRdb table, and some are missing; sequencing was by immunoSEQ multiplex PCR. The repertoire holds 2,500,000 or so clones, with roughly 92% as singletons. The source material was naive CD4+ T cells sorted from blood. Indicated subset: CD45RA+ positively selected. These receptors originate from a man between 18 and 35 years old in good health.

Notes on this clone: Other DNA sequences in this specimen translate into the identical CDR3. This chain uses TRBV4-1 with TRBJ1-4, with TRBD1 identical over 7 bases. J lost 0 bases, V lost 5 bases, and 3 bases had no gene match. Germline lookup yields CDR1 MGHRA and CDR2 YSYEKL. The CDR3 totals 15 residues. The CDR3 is CASSRTGATNEKLFF. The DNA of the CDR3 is TGCGCCAGCAGCAGGACAGGAGCAACTAATGAAAAACTGTTTTTT.

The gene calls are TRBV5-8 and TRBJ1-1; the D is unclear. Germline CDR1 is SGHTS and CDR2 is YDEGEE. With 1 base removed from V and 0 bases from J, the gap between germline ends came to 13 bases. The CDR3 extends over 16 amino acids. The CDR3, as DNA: TGTGCCAGCAGCTTGTTGGGTCCATCTCTGAACACTGAAGCTTTCTTT. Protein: CASSLLGPSLNTEAFF.

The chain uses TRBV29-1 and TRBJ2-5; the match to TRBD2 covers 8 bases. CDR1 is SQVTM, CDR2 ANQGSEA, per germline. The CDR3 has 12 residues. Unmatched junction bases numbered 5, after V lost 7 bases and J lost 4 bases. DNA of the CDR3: TGCAGCGCTATCGCGGGAGGAGAGACCCAGTACTTC. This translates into CSAIAGGETQYF.

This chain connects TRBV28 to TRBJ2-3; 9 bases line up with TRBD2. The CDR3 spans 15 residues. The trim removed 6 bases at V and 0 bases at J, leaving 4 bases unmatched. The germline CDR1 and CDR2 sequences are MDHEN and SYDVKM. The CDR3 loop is CASRPTSGSTDTQYF. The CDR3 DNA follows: TGTGCCAGCAGACCTACTAGCGGGAGCACAGATACGCAGTATTTT.

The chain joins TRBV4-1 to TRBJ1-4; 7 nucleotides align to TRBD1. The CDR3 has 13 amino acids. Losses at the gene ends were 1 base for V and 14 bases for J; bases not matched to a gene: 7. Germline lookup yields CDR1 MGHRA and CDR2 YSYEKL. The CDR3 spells CASSQGDRVKLFF. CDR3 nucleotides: TGCGCCAGCAGCCAAGGAGACAGGGTTAAGCTGTTTTTT.

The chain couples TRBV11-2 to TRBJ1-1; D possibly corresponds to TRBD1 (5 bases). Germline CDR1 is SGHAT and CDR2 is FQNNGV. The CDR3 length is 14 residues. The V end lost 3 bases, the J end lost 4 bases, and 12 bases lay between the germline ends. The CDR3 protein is CASSLTFGTTEAFF. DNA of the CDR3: TGTGCCAGCAGCTTGACTTTCGGGACCACTGAAGCTTTCTTT.

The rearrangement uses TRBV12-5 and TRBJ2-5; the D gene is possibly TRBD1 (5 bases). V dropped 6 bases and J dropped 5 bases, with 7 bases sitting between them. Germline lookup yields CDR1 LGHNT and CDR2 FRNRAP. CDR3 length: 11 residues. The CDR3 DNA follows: TGTGCTAGTGGGCAGGGTGAGACCCAGTACTTC. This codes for CASGQGETQYF.

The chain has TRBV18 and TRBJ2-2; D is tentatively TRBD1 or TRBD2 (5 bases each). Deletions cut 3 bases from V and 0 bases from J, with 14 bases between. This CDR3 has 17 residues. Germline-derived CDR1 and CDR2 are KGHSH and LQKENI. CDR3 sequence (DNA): TGTGCCAGCTCACCCTGGGGCCGGGGTTCGAACACCGGGGAGCTGTTTTTT. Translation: CASSPWGRGSNTGELFF.

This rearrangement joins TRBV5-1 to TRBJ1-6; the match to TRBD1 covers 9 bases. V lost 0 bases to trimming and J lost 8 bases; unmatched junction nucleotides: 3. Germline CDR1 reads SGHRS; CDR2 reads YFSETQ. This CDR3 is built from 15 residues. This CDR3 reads CASSLERTGDSPLHF. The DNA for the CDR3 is TGCGCCAGCAGCTTGGAACGGACAGGGGATTCACCCCTCCACTTT.

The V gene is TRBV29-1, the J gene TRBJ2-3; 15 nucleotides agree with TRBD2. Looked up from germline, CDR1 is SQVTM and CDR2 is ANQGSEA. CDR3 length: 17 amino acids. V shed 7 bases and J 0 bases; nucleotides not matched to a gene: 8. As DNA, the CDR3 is TGCAGCGGCCTAGGGACTAGCGGGGGGACTAGCACAGATACGCAGTATTTT. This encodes CSGLGTSGGTSTDTQYF.

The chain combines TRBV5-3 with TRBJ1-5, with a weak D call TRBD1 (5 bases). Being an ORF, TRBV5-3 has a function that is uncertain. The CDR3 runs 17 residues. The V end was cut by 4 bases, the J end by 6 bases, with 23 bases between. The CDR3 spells CARSQYYRTDRAQPQHF. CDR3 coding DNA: TGTGCCAGAAGCCAATATTATCGAACCGACAGAGCTCAGCCCCAGCATTTT.

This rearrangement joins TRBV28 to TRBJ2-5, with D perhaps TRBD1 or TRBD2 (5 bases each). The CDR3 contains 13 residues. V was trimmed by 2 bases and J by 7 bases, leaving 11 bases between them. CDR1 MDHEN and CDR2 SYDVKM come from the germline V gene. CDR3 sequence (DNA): TGTGCCAGCAGTTTACAGGGCCTAGCGACCCAGTACTTC. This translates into CASSLQGLATQYF.

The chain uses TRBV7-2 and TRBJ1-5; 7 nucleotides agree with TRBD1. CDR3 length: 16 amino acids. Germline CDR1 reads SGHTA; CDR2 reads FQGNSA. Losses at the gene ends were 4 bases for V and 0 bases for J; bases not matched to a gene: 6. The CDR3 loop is CASSYYGTDSNQPQHF. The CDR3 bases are TGTGCCAGCAGCTATTACGGGACAGATAGCAATCAGCCCCAGCATTTT.

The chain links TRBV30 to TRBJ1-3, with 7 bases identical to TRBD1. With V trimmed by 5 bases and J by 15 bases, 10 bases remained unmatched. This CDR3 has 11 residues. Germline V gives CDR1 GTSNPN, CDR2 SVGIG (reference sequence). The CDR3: CAWRDSGLQYF. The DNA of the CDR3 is TGTGCCTGGCGGGACAGCGGTTTGCAATATTTT.

This chain's CDR3 is CASSEGTKWATQYF. The CDR3, as DNA: TGTGCCAGCAGTGAAGGGACAAAATGGGCTACGCAGTATTTT. The chain links TRBV6-1 to TRBJ2-3; D possibly corresponds to TRBD1 (5 bases). Germline CDR1 reads MNHNS; CDR2 reads SASEGT. With 1 base removed from V and 8 bases from J, the gap between germline ends came to 13 bases. This CDR3 has 14 amino acids.

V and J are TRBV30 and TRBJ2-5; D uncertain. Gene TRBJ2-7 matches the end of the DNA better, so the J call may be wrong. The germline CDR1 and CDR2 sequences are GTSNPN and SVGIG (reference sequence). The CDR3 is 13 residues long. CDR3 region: CAWSAGFSYEQYF. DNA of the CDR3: TGTGCCTGGAGTGCCGGCTTCTCCTACGAGCAGTACTTC.

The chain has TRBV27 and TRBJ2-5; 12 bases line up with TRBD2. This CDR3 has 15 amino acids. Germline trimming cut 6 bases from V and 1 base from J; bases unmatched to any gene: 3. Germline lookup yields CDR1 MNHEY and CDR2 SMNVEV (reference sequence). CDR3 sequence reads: CASSKLAGGQETQYF. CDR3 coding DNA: TGTGCCAGCAGCAAACTAGCGGGGGGCCAAGAGACCCAGTACTTC.

CDR3 region: CASSGRVNGEAFF. As DNA, the CDR3 is TGTGCCAGCTCCGGCAGGGTGAACGGTGAAGCTTTCTTT. This chain links TRBV18 with TRBJ1-1; possibly TRBD1 for D (5 bases). The ends were cut back, 6 bases at V and 7 bases at J, with 15 bases in the middle. This CDR3 has 13 amino acids. CDR1 and CDR2 (germline): KGHSH, LQKENI.

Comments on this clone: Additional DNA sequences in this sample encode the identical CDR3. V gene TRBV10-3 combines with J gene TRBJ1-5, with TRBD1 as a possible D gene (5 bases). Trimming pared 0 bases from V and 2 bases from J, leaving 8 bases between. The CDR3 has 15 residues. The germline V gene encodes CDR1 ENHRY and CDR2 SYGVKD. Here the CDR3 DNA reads TGTGCCATCAGTGAGTCGGGGGGGGGCAATCAGCCCCAGCATTTT. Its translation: CAISESGGGNQPQHF.

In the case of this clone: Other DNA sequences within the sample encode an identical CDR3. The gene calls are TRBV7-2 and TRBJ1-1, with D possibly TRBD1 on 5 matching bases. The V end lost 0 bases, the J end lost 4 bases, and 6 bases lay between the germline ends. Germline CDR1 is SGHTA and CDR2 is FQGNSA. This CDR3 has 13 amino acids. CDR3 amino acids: CASSLARVTEAFF. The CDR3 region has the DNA TGTGCCAGCAGCTTAGCCAGGGTCACTGAAGCTTTCTTT.

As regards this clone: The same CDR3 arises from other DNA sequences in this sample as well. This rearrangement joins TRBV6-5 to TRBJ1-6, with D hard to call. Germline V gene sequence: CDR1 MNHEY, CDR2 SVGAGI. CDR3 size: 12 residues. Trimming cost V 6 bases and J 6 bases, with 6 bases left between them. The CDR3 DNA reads TGTGCCAGCAGAGGCCCTAATTCACCCCTCCACTTT. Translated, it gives CASRGPNSPLHF.